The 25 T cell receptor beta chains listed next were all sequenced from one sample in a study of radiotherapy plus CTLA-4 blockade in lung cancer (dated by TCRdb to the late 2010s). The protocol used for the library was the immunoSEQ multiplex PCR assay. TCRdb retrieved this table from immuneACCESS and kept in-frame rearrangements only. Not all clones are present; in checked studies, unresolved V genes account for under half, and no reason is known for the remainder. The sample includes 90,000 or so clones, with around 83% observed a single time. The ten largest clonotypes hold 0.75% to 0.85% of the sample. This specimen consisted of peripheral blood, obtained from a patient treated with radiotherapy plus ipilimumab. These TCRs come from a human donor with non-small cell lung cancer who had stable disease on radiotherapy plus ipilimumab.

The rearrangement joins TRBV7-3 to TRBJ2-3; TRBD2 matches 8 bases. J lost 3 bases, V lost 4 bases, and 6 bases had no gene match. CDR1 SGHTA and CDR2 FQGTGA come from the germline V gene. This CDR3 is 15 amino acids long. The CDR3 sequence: CASSSAGVSTDTQYF. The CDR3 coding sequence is TGTGCCAGCAGCTCAGCGGGAGTGTCGACAGATACGCAGTATTTT.

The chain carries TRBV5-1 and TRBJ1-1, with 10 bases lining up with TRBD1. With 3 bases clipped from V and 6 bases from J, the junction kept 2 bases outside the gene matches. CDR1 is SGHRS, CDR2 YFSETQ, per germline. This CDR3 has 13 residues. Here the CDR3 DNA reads TGCGCCAGCAGCTGGACAGGGGGATCTGAAGCTTTCTTT. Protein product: CASSWTGGSEAFF.

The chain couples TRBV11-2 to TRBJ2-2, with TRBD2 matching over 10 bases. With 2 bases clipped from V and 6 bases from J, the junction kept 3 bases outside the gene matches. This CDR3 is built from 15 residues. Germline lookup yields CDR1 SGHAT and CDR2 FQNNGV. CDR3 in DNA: TGTGCCAGCAGCTTATTAACTAGCGGGGCCGGGGAGCTGTTTTTT. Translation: CASSLLTSGAGELFF.

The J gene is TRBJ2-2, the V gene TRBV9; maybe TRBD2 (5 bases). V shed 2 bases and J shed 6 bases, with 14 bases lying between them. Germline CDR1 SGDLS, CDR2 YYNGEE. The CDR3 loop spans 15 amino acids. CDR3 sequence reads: CASSVFEGRAGELFF. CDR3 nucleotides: TGTGCCAGCAGCGTTTTTGAGGGCCGGGCCGGGGAGCTGTTTTTT.

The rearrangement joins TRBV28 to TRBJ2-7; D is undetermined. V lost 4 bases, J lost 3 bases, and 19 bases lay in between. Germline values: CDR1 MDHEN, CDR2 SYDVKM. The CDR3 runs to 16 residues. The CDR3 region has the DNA TGTGCCAGCAGTTCCCTTATCTCAGGTTCTAGCTACGAGCAGTACTTC. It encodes CASSSLISGSSYEQYF.

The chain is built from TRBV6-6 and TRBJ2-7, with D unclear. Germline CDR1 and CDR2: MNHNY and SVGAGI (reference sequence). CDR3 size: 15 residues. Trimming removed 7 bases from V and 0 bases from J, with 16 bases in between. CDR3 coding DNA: TGTGCCAGCATCGACCGGGCCTCGAGCTCCTACGAGCAGTACTTC. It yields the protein CASIDRASSSYEQYF.

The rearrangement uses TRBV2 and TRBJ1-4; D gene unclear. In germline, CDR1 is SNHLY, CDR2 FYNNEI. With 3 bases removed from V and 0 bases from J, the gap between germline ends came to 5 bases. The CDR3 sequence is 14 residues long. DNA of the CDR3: TGTGCCAGCAGTGATGGCACAACTAATGAAAAACTGTTTTTT. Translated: CASSDGTTNEKLFF.

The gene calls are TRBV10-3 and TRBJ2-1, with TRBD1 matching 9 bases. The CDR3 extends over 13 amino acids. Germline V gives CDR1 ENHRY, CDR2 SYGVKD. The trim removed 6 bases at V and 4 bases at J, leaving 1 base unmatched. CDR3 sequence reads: CAIRDRGYNEQFF. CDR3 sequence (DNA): TGTGCCATCAGGGACAGGGGTTACAATGAGCAGTTCTTC.

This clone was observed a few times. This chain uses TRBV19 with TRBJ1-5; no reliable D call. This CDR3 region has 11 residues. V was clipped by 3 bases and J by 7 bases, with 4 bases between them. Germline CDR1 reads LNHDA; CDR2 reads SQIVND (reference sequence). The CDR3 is CASSMTQPQHF. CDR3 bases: TGTGCCAGTAGTATGACCCAGCCCCAGCATTTT.

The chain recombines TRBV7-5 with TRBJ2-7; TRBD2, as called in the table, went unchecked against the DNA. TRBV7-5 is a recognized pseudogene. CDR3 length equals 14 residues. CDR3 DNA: TGTGTCAGAAGCCCCCGGACTTATTTCTACGAGCAGTACTTC. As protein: CVRSPRTYFYEQYF.

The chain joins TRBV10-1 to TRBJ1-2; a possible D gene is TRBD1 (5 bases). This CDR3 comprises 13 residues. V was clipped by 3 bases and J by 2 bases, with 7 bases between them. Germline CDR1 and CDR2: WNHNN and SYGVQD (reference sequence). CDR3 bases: TGCGCCAGCAGTGAAAGACAGAACTATGGCTACACCTTC. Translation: CASSERQNYGYTF.

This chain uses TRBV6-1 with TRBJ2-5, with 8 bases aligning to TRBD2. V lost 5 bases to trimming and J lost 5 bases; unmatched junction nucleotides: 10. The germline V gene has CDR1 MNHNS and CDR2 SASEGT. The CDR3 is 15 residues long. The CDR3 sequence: CASSKGLGPEETQYF. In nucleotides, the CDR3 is TGTGCCAGCAGTAAGGGACTAGGCCCGGAGGAGACCCAGTACTTC.

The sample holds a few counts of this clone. As DNA, the CDR3 is TGTGCCAGCAGCTGGGCGATCGGGAATCAGCCCCAGCATTTT. Protein product: CASSWAIGNQPQHF. This sequence joins TRBV7-2 and TRBJ1-5; no definite D call. Germline loops: CDR1 SGHTA, CDR2 FQGNSA. Between the trimmed V and J ends, which lost 4 bases and 4 bases, there was a span of 11 bases. This CDR3 is 14 amino acids long.

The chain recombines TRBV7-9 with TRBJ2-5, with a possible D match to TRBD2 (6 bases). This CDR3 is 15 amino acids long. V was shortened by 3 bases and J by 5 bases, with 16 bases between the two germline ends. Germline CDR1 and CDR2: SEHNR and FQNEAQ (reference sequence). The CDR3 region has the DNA TGTGCCAGCAGCTTCCTAGCGCCAACCGGGGAGACCCAGTACTTC. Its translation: CASSFLAPTGETQYF.

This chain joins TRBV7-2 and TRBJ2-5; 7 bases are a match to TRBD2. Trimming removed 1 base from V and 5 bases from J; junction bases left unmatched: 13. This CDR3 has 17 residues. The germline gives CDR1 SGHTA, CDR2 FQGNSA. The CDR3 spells CASSLGRIGGGRETQYF. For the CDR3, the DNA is TGTGCCAGCAGCTTAGGCCGAATAGGCGGGGGTCGGGAGACCCAGTACTTC.

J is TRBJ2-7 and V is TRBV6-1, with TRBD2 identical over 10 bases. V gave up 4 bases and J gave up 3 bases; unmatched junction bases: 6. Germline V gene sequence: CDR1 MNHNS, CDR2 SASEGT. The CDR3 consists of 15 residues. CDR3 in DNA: TGTGCCAGCAGTGGGGAGCGGGGGGGAATCTACGAGCAGTACTTC. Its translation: CASSGERGGIYEQYF.

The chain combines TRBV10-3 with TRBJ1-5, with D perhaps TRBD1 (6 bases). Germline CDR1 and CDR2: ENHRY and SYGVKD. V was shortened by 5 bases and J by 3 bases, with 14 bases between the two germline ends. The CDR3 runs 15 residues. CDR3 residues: CAISPDGGPNQPQHF. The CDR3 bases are TGTGCCATCAGTCCCGATGGGGGCCCCAATCAGCCCCAGCATTTT.

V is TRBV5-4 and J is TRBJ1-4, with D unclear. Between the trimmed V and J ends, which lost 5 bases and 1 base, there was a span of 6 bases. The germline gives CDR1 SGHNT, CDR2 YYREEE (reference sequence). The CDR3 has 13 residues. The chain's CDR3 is CASSTRTNEKLFF. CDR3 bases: TGTGCCAGCAGTACACGAACTAATGAAAAACTGTTTTTT. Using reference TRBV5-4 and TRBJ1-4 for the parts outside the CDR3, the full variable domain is ETGVTQSPTHLIKTRGQQVTLRCSSQSGHNTVSWYQQALGQGPQFIFQYYREEENGRGNFPPRFSGLQFPNYSSELNVNALELDDSALYLCASSTRTNEKLFFGSGTQLSVL.

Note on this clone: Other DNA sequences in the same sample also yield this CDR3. CDR3 region: CASSFGSTYQNTEAFF. The DNA of the CDR3 is TGCGCCAGCAGCTTCGGGTCTACGTACCAGAACACTGAAGCTTTCTTT. The V gene is TRBV5-1, the J gene TRBJ1-1; D is unresolved. The germline V and J ends were trimmed by 2 bases and 1 base, with 15 bases remaining between them. The CDR3 sequence is 16 residues long. CDR1 is SGHRS and CDR2 is YFSETQ in the germline V gene.

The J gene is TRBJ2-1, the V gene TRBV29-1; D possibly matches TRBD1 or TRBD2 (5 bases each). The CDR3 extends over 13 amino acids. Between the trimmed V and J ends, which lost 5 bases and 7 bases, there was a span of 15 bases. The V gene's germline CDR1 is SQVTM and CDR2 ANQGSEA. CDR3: CSVPPGTRNEQFF. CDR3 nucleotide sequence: TGCAGCGTTCCACCTGGGACCAGGAATGAGCAGTTCTTC.

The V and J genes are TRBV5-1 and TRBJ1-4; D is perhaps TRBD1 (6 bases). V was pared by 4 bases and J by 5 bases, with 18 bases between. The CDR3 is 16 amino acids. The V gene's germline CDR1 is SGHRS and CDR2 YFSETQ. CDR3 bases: TGCGCCAGCAGCCCGGGCGTGAACAGGGACAATGAAAAACTGTTTTTT. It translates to CASSPGVNRDNEKLFF.

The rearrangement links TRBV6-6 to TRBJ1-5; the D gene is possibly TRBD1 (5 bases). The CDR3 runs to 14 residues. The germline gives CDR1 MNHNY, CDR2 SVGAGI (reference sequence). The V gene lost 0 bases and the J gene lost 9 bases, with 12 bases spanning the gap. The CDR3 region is CASSYSGTLRPQHF. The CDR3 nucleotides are TGTGCCAGCAGTTACTCCGGGACCCTCCGGCCCCAGCATTTT.

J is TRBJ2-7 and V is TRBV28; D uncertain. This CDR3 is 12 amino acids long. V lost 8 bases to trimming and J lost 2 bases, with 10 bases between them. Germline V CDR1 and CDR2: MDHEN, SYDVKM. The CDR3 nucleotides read TGTGCCAGCGGGCAGCTAGCCTACGAGCAGTACTTC. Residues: CASGQLAYEQYF.

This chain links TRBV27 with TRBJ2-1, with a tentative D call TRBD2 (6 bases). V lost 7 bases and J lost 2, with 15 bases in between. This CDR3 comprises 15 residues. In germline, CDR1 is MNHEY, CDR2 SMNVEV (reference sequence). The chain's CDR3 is CASISSGSTYNEQFF. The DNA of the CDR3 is TGTGCCAGCATCTCGAGCGGGTCCACCTACAATGAGCAGTTCTTC.

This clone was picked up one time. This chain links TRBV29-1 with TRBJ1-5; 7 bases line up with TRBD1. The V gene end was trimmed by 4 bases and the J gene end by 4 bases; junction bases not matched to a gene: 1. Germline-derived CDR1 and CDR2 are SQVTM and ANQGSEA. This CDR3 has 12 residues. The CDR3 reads CSVGGQNQPQHF. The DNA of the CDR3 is TGCAGCGTTGGGGGACAGAATCAGCCCCAGCATTTT.